This is a list of T cell receptor beta chains from one sample in a study of cytomegalovirus exposure and HLA in healthy donors. Produced via immunoSEQ multiplex PCR; TCRdb's table is partial and in-frame only. The sample lists under 200,000 clones, approximately 70% occurring once. Sequencing was performed on PBMCs. These receptors all come from a woman aged 25 to 39 in good health and CMV-seronegative. Each CDR3 is given with its conserved first and last residue. Fields, in order: V gene, clone size, D gene, J gene, CDR3 DNA, CDR3 protein. A D gene is named only where the DNA matches it firmly. Some rows have no size entry. The others give once, few or many, or a class for an expanded clone.

V: TRBV18; size: once; D: TRBD1; J: TRBJ2-1; DNA: TGTGCCAGCTCACCATATAAAGGACAGGGGAACCGGCAGTTCTTC; CDR3: CASSPYKGQGNRQFF
V: TRBV6-1; size: .; D: .; J: TRBJ1-1; DNA: TGTGCCAGCAGGGAGGGTCTGAACACTGAAGCTTTCTTT; CDR3: CASREGLNTEAFF
V: TRBV6-6; size: .; D: .; J: TRBJ1-3; DNA: TGTGCCACCACCGCGGAAAGGGTAGCGGCTGGAAACACCATATATTTT; CDR3: CATTAERVAAGNTIYF
V: TRBV5-5; size: .; D: .; J: TRBJ1-2; DNA: TGTGCCAGCAGCTGGGATCCCAGGGGAGGCTACACCTTC; CDR3: CASSWDPRGGYTF
V: TRBV2; size: .; D: .; J: TRBJ2-5; DNA: TGTGCCAGCAGTGTAAGGAGGTGGGTTGCAGAGACCCAGTACTTC; CDR3: CASSVRRWVAETQYF
V: TRBV4-2; size: .; D: TRBD1; J: TRBJ2-7; DNA: TGTGCCAGCAGCCGACGGACAGGGATTCTCTACGAGCAGTACTTC; CDR3: CASSRRTGILYEQYF
V: TRBV9; size: .; D: .; J: TRBJ1-3; DNA: TGTGCCAGCAGCGTAGTACCAGGCCCGTCAAGCCCCATATATTTT; CDR3: CASSVVPGPSSPIYF
V: TRBV19; size: .; D: .; J: TRBJ1-5; DNA: TGTGCCAGTAGTCAGGGGAATCAGCCCCAGCATTTT; CDR3: CASSQGNQPQHF
V: TRBV7-9; size: .; D: .; J: TRBJ1-2; DNA: TGTGCCAGCAGCTTAGGGCAGGGCAACTATGGCTACACCTTC; CDR3: CASSLGQGNYGYTF
V: TRBV5-4; size: .; D: .; J: TRBJ1-4; DNA: TGTGCCAGCAGCTTAAGGAAGGGAGGAGGTGAAAAACTGTTTTTT; CDR3: CASSLRKGGGEKLFF
V: TRBV9; size: .; D: TRBD1; J: TRBJ2-6; DNA: TGTGCCAGCAGCGCGGCCGGGACAGGGGTTTCTGGGGCCAACGTCCTGACTTTC; CDR3: CASSAAGTGVSGANVLTF
V: TRBV7-2; size: .; D: .; J: TRBJ2-7; DNA: TGTGCCAGCAGCTCGGGACTCATCTCCTACGAGCAGTACTTC; CDR3: CASSSGLISYEQYF
V: TRBV5-1; size: once; D: .; J: TRBJ2-5; DNA: TGCGCCAGCAGCTTGGCACAGAATTACCAAGAGACCCAGTACTTC; CDR3: CASSLAQNYQETQYF
V: TRBV9; size: few; D: TRBD1; J: TRBJ1-2; DNA: TGTGCCAGCAACCCGTCAGGGACAGGGGGCTATGGCTACACCTTC; CDR3: CASNPSGTGGYGYTF
V: TRBV6-1; size: .; D: .; J: TRBJ2-1; DNA: TGTGCCAGCAGTGAGACCCGGGGTGGCGAGCAGTTCTTC; CDR3: CASSETRGGEQFF
V: TRBV29-1; size: .; D: .; J: TRBJ2-7; DNA: TGCAGCGTTAAGAAGCAGGGGTCGGACTACGAGCAGTACTTC; CDR3: CSVKKQGSDYEQYF
V: TRBV14; size: .; D: .; J: TRBJ2-3; DNA: TGTGCCAGCAGCCAAGAGGATAGGGCGGGGGCCTACCGCACAGATACGCAGTATTTT; CDR3: CASSQEDRAGAYRTDTQYF
V: TRBV7-9; size: .; D: .; J: TRBJ2-7; DNA: TGTGCCAGCACCCTTCAGGGGTCCTACGAGCAGTACTTC; CDR3: CASTLQGSYEQYF
V: TRBV4-3; size: .; D: .; J: TRBJ2-7; DNA: TGCGCCAGCAGCCAAGATTGGGGTCCGGAGGGCGAGCAGTACTTC; CDR3: CASSQDWGPEGEQYF
V: TRBV5-4; size: .; D: TRBD1; J: TRBJ1-2; DNA: TGTGCCAGCAGCGTGACAGGGAATTATGGCTACACCTTC; CDR3: CASSVTGNYGYTF
V: TRBV19; size: .; D: .; J: TRBJ2-1; DNA: TGTGCCAGTAGTATAGCGGGAGTCGGTGAGCAGTTCTTC; CDR3: CASSIAGVGEQFF
V: TRBV2; size: once; D: TRBD2; J: TRBJ2-7; DNA: TGTGCCAGCAGTGGGGCTAGCGGGGGTTACGAGCAGTACTTC; CDR3: CASSGASGGYEQYF
V: TRBV10-2; size: .; D: TRBD2; J: TRBJ2-7; DNA: TGCGCCAGCATACCGGGACTAGATAGCGAGCAGTACTTC; CDR3: CASIPGLDSEQYF
V: TRBV9; size: .; D: .; J: TRBJ2-5; DNA: TGTGCCAGCAGCGTATACCCCATACTAGGCCTCGAAGAGACCCAGTACTTC; CDR3: CASSVYPILGLEETQYF
V: TRBV9; size: .; D: .; J: TRBJ2-7; DNA: TGTGCCAGCAGCGCCGGTCGGGTTTACTCCTACGAGCAGTACTTC; CDR3: CASSAGRVYSYEQYF
V: TRBV5-1; size: .; D: .; J: TRBJ1-6; DNA: TGCGCCAGCAGTAACCTGGACAGTTATAATTCACCCCTCCACTTT; CDR3: CASSNLDSYNSPLHF
V: TRBV5-8; size: once; D: .; J: TRBJ2-2; DNA: TGTGCCAGCAATCCGGGGGTCGGGGAGCTGTTTTTT; CDR3: CASNPGVGELFF
V: TRBV7-7; size: .; D: TRBD1; J: TRBJ2-2; DNA: TGTGCCAGCAGCCCAGGACAGGGTGGAAACACCGGGGAGCTGTTTTTT; CDR3: CASSPGQGGNTGELFF
V: TRBV4-2; size: .; D: .; J: TRBJ1-2; DNA: TGTGCCAGCAGCCAAGGGCTGATCTATGGCTACACCTTC; CDR3: CASSQGLIYGYTF
V: TRBV23-1; size: .; D: .; J: TRBJ2-5; DNA: TGCGCCAGCAGTCAATCGATCAGGGCTAGGCAGTACTTC; CDR3: CASSQSIRARQYF
V: TRBV19; size: .; D: TRBD2; J: TRBJ2-1; DNA: TGTGCCAGTAGTCCCGTAGCGGGGGCGGGGAATGAGCAGTTCTTC; CDR3: CASSPVAGAGNEQFF
V: TRBV6-4; size: few; D: .; J: TRBJ2-2; DNA: TGTGCCAGCAGTGTAGAGGGAATCGACACCGGGGAGCTGTTTTTT; CDR3: CASSVEGIDTGELFF
V: TRBV27; size: .; D: .; J: TRBJ1-4; DNA: TGTGCCAGCAGTTTATTCGGGCAGGCGGGGGAAAAACTGTTTTTT; CDR3: CASSLFGQAGEKLFF
V: TRBV28; size: .; D: TRBD2; J: TRBJ2-3; DNA: TGTGCCAGCAGTCTCTCGTGGGCTAGCGGGAGAAACACAGATACGCAGTATTTT; CDR3: CASSLSWASGRNTDTQYF
V: TRBV2; size: .; D: TRBD2; J: TRBJ2-3; DNA: TGTGCCACCGGCGGACTAGCGGGGGCAGATACGCAGTATTTT; CDR3: CATGGLAGADTQYF
V: TRBV5-1; size: .; D: TRBD2; J: TRBJ2-7; DNA: TGCGCCAGCAGCTGGAACCCCGCGGGACTAGCGGGGGCCGAGCAGTACTTC; CDR3: CASSWNPAGLAGAEQYF
V: TRBV20-1; size: few; D: .; J: TRBJ1-1; DNA: TGCAGTACCGACACGTCCACTGAAGCTTTCTTT; CDR3: CSTDTSTEAFF
V: TRBV15; size: .; D: TRBD2; J: TRBJ2-7; DNA: TGTGCCACCAGCAGAGGGCTAGCGGGGGAATACGAGCAGTACTTC; CDR3: CATSRGLAGEYEQYF
V: TRBV11-2; size: .; D: .; J: TRBJ2-7; DNA: TGTGCCAGCGGGGGGGCCAGGTCCTCCCGGGAGCAGTACTTC; CDR3: CASGGARSSREQYF
V: TRBV6-4; size: .; D: TRBD2; J: TRBJ2-1; DNA: TGTGCCAGCAGAGTTACTAGCGGACCTTACAATGAGCAGTTCTTC; CDR3: CASRVTSGPYNEQFF
V: TRBV15; size: .; D: .; J: TRBJ2-7; DNA: TGTGCCACCAGCATAGCGGTGGGGAGCCCCTACGAGCAGTACTTC; CDR3: CATSIAVGSPYEQYF
V: TRBV6-6; size: .; D: .; J: TRBJ1-2; DNA: TGTGCCAGCAGTTATCGGACAGATGGCTACACCTTC; CDR3: CASSYRTDGYTF
V: TRBV5-1; size: .; D: TRBD1; J: TRBJ1-2; DNA: TGCGCCAGCAGCTTTAATACAGGGGGGTATGGCTACACCTTC; CDR3: CASSFNTGGYGYTF
V: TRBV11-3; size: few; D: TRBD2; J: TRBJ2-1; DNA: TGTGCCAGCAGCCTAGCGGGGGAGCAGTTCTTC; CDR3: CASSLAGEQFF
V: TRBV5-1; size: .; D: .; J: TRBJ1-6; DNA: TGCGCCAGCCGGGAAACTAATAATTCACCCCTCCACTTT; CDR3: CASRETNNSPLHF
V: TRBV28; size: .; D: .; J: TRBJ2-7; DNA: TGTGCCAGCAGGGGGGGGGCCCCCTACGAGCAGTACTTC; CDR3: CASRGGAPYEQYF
V: TRBV7-2; size: .; D: .; J: TRBJ2-2; DNA: TGTGCCAGCAGCTTACAGGTGCCCCCGGTTACCGGGGAGCTGTTTTTT; CDR3: CASSLQVPPVTGELFF
V: TRBV5-1; size: .; D: .; J: TRBJ2-6; DNA: TGCGCCAGCAGCTTGTTTATCACGAATTACGGTTCTGGGGCCAACGTCCTGACTTTC; CDR3: CASSLFITNYGSGANVLTF
V: TRBV5-6; size: few; D: TRBD2; J: TRBJ2-1; DNA: TGTGCCAGCAGCTTGTCTAGCGGGTACCACAATGAGCAGTTCTTC; CDR3: CASSLSSGYHNEQFF
V: TRBV6-5; size: .; D: .; J: TRBJ1-2; DNA: TGTGCCAGCAGTCGCGACAGCTATGGCTACACCTTC; CDR3: CASSRDSYGYTF